The 30 T cell receptor beta chains below all came from one sample that was sequenced in a study of identifying expanded T cells in peripheral blood. Here immunoSEQ multiplex PCR was the method, and the copy in TCRdb shows in-frame clones only, minus some. This table has around 63,000 clones, 87% appearing once. Sequences were obtained from blood. The receptors here all came from a person aged 18 to 75 in good health.

This chain uses TRBV11-3 with TRBJ2-1, with D possibly TRBD2 on 6 matching bases. Trimming pared 5 bases from V and 2 bases from J, leaving 16 bases between. Germline CDR1 and CDR2: SGHNT and YENEEA. The CDR3 runs to 16 residues. The DNA for the CDR3 is TGTGCCAGCAGCAAATTGGGACTCCTCGCCTACAATGAGCAGTTCTTC. The encoded protein is CASSKLGLLAYNEQFF.

This clone was seen more than once but under ten times. CDR3 bases: TGCGCCAGCAGTTCGGATGCGAATGAAAAACTGTTTTTT. This codes for CASSSDANEKLFF. The V gene is TRBV10-1, the J gene TRBJ1-4; D is uncertain. CDR3 length: 13 amino acids. V lost 5 bases and J 5 bases, leaving 9 bases between the germline ends. Germline CDR1 reads WNHNN; CDR2 reads SYGVQD (reference sequence).

The chain combines TRBV7-2 with TRBJ2-1; TRBD2 is a possible D gene (6 bases). This CDR3 spans 14 amino acids. The V end was cut by 5 bases, the J end by 4 bases, with 12 bases between. Germline-derived CDR1 and CDR2 are SGHTA and FQGNSA. CDR3: CASSPTDYYNEQFF. The CDR3 nucleotides are TGTGCCAGCAGCCCGACGGACTATTACAATGAGCAGTTCTTC.

The chain recombines TRBV30 with TRBJ2-1; TRBD1 matches 9 bases. In germline, CDR1 is GTSNPN, CDR2 SVGIG (reference sequence). The ends lost 1 base at V and 4 bases at J; junction bases unmatched: 8. This CDR3 contains 16 residues. The CDR3 sequence: CAWSGRGTGSYNEQFF. The CDR3 nucleotides are TGTGCCTGGAGTGGTAGGGGGACAGGGTCGTACAATGAGCAGTTCTTC. Complete variable domain (other parts from reference TRBV30 and TRBJ2-1): SQTIHQWPATLVQPVGSPLSLECTVEGTSNPNLYWYRQAAGRGLQLLFYSVGIGQISSEVPQNLSASRPQDRQFILSSKKLLLSDSGFYLCAWSGRGTGSYNEQFFGPGTRLTVL.

The chain has TRBV19 and TRBJ2-2; 7 bases fit TRBD2. Per the germline V gene, CDR1 is LNHDA and CDR2 is SQIVND (reference sequence). The V gene end was trimmed by 10 bases and the J gene end by 4 bases; junction bases not matched to a gene: 6. The CDR3 covers 13 residues. The CDR3 DNA reads TGTGCCACCGAGCGGGATGTCACCGGGGAGCTGTTTTTT. This sequence encodes CATERDVTGELFF. Full variable domain (missing parts from reference TRBV19 and TRBJ2-2): DGGITQSPKYLFRKEGQNVTLSCEQNLNHDAMYWYRQDPGQGLRLIYYSQIVNDFQKGDIAEGYSVSREKKESFPLTVTSAQKNPTAFYLCATERDVTGELFFGEGSRLTVL.

The rearrangement links TRBV19 to TRBJ2-7; TRBD2 matches at 11 bases. The CDR3 has 13 amino acids. Germline V lookup: CDR1 LNHDA, CDR2 SQIVND (reference sequence). V trimming: 4 bases; J trimming: 6 bases; junction bases outside the gene matches: 2. CDR3 DNA: TGTGCCAGTAGTAGAGGACTAGCGGGCGAGCAGTACTTC. Translation gives CASSRGLAGEQYF.

The chain carries TRBV29-1 and TRBJ2-7; 7 bases fit TRBD1. The trim removed 4 bases at V and 2 bases at J, leaving 8 bases unmatched. This CDR3 has 14 residues. Germline loops: CDR1 SQVTM, CDR2 ANQGSEA. The CDR3 sequence is CSVVAGTAPYEQYF. In DNA, the CDR3 is TGCAGCGTTGTGGCCGGGACAGCCCCCTACGAGCAGTACTTC.

This sequence joins TRBV19 and TRBJ2-7; 7 bases match TRBD2. CDR1 and CDR2 from the germline V gene are LNHDA and SQIVND (reference sequence). CDR3 length equals 16 residues. With 3 bases clipped from V and 1 base from J, the junction kept 9 bases outside the gene matches. CDR3 region: CASSILGVAGSYEQYF. Here the CDR3 DNA reads TGTGCCAGTAGTATCCTCGGAGTAGCGGGTTCCTACGAGCAGTACTTC.

This clone has only a few counts. The V and J genes are TRBV10-3 and TRBJ2-1; TRBD2 is a possible D gene (6 bases). The CDR3 is made up of 14 amino acids. The ends were cut back, 10 bases at V and 5 bases at J, with 18 bases in the middle. Germline V lookup: CDR1 ENHRY, CDR2 SYGVKD. The CDR3 DNA reads as TGTGCCACAAACAGCCGCGGAGGGGACAATGAGCAGTTCTTC. Translating gives CATNSRGGDNEQFF.

V is TRBV21-1 and J is TRBJ2-5; the tabulated D call, TRBD2, remains unverified against the DNA. TRBV21-1 is deemed a pseudogene. This CDR3 comprises 17 residues. The CDR3, as DNA: TGTGCCAGCAGCAAAGATTCGGCTAGCGGGAGCAACCCGACCCAGTACTTC. Amino acid sequence: CASSKDSASGSNPTQYF.

This chain uses TRBV9 with TRBJ2-5, with TRBD2 matching over 10 bases. Trimming cost V 2 bases and J 4 bases; bases outside gene matches: 8. Germline V lookup: CDR1 SGDLS, CDR2 YYNGEE. The CDR3 loop spans 16 amino acids. The CDR3 loop reads CASSVQRGGSRETQYF. As DNA, the CDR3 is TGTGCCAGCAGCGTTCAGCGGGGGGGCTCTCGAGAGACCCAGTACTTC. The whole variable domain, remainder taken from reference TRBV9 and TRBJ2-5, is DSGVTQTPKHLITATGQRVTLRCSPRSGDLSVYWYQQSLDQGLQFLIQYYNGEERAKGNILERFSAQQFPDLHSELNLSSLELGDSALYFCASSVQRGGSRETQYFGPGTRLLVL.

The rearrangement joins TRBV15 to TRBJ1-5, with 8 nucleotides matching TRBD1. The germline gives CDR1 LNHNV, CDR2 YYDKDF (reference sequence). With V trimmed by 0 bases and J by 7 bases, 5 bases remained unmatched. This CDR3 spans 15 amino acids. CDR3 in amino acids: CATSRDGQGIQPQHF. CDR3 in DNA: TGTGCCACCAGCAGAGATGGACAGGGAATCCAGCCCCAGCATTTT.

J is TRBJ2-7 and V is TRBV10-3, with a tentative D call TRBD1 (6 bases). Germline lookup yields CDR1 ENHRY and CDR2 SYGVKD. Trimming took off 7 bases at V and 2 bases at J, with 12 bases between the two ends. The CDR3 spans 13 residues. CDR3 protein: CAIKPDSTYEQYF. In DNA form, the CDR3 reads TGTGCCATCAAGCCGGACAGCACCTACGAGCAGTACTTC.

The table lists this clone with a count of one. The chain recombines TRBV5-1 with TRBJ1-5; D remains unclear. There are 14 residues in the CDR3. V dropped 0 bases and J dropped 3 bases, with 7 bases sitting between them. Per the germline V gene, CDR1 is SGHRS and CDR2 is YFSETQ. The DNA for the CDR3 is TGCGCCAGCAGCTTGGGGGCGTCCAATCAGCCCCAGCATTTT. It codes for CASSLGASNQPQHF.

The chain is built from TRBV9 and TRBJ2-6; D gene unclear. The CDR3 has 14 residues. V was cut by 2 bases and J by 0 bases, with 3 bases left in between. Per the germline V gene, CDR1 is SGDLS and CDR2 is YYNGEE. CDR3 DNA: TGTGCCAGCAGCGTCAACTCTGGGGCCAACGTCCTGACTTTC. Amino acids: CASSVNSGANVLTF.

The V and J genes are TRBV7-8 and TRBJ2-7; 9 nucleotides line up with TRBD2. This CDR3 is 18 amino acids long. J gave up 3 bases and V 5 bases, and 17 bases lay outside the gene matches. In germline, CDR1 is SGHVS, CDR2 FQNEAQ. The CDR3 protein is CASSISSLAGSRVYEQYF. The CDR3, as DNA: TGTGCCAGCAGCATTAGTAGCCTAGCGGGGTCGAGGGTCTACGAGCAGTACTTC.

The chain links TRBV9 to TRBJ2-7; unclear D gene. The V end was cut by 4 bases, the J end by 3 bases, with 14 bases between. Germline CDR1 reads SGDLS; CDR2 reads YYNGEE. The CDR3 extends over 14 amino acids. CDR3 nucleotide sequence: TGTGCCAGCAGCTCCCCCGGGCGGAGCTACGAGCAGTACTTC. Its translation: CASSSPGRSYEQYF.

CDR3 nucleotides: TGTGCCAGCTCACCACCGTCAGGGGAGGATTCACCCCTCCACTTT. As protein: CASSPPSGEDSPLHF. The chain combines TRBV18 with TRBJ1-6; possibly TRBD1 for D (6 bases). Between the trimmed V and J ends, which lost 0 bases and 8 bases, there was a span of 11 bases. The CDR3 loop spans 15 amino acids. Germline values: CDR1 KGHSH, CDR2 LQKENI.

The chain has TRBV6-1 and TRBJ2-3; D assignment may be TRBD1 or TRBD2 (6 bases each). The CDR3 loop spans 15 amino acids. Germline CDR1 is MNHNS and CDR2 is SASEGT. Trimming stripped 0 bases from V and 6 bases from J, with 13 bases between. As DNA, the CDR3 is TGTGCCAGCAGTGAAGCGGGGGGCACCGCCGATACGCAGTATTTT. This sequence encodes CASSEAGGTADTQYF.

V usage is TRBV19 and J usage is TRBJ2-7; weak D call: TRBD2 (6 bases). This CDR3 has 14 residues. Germline V gene sequence: CDR1 LNHDA, CDR2 SQIVND (reference sequence). Between the trimmed V and J ends, which lost 3 bases and 3 bases, there was a span of 12 bases. The chain's CDR3 is CASSMGRGGYEQYF. In DNA, the CDR3 is TGTGCCAGTAGTATGGGGCGGGGAGGCTACGAGCAGTACTTC. The variable domain in full, completed from reference TRBV19 and TRBJ2-7, reads DGGITQSPKYLFRKEGQNVTLSCEQNLNHDAMYWYRQDPGQGLRLIYYSQIVNDFQKGDIAEGYSVSREKKESFPLTVTSAQKNPTAFYLCASSMGRGGYEQYFGPGTRLTVT.

The rearrangement links TRBV6-6 to TRBJ1-6; D remains ambiguous. CDR3 length: 14 amino acids. Trimming left V 2 bases short and J 8 bases short, with 10 bases between. From germline, CDR1 is MNHNY and CDR2 SVGAGI (reference sequence). The CDR3, as DNA: TGTGCCAGCAGTTACCCCCTACAAGATTCACCCCTCCACTTT. Amino acid sequence: CASSYPLQDSPLHF.

This rearrangement joins TRBV27 to TRBJ1-1; D not certain. The CDR3 spans 13 residues. V lost 5 bases and J 6 bases, leaving 13 bases between the germline ends. CDR1 is MNHEY and CDR2 is SMNVEV in the germline V gene (reference sequence). The CDR3 loop reads CASSLRATAEAFF. In DNA form, the CDR3 reads TGTGCCAGCAGTCTCCGGGCCACGGCTGAAGCTTTCTTT.

The rearrangement uses TRBV19 and TRBJ1-2; tentatively, D is TRBD1 (5 bases). Germline loops: CDR1 LNHDA, CDR2 SQIVND (reference sequence). The CDR3 runs to 14 residues. The V end lost 7 bases, the J end lost 2 bases, and 14 bases lay between the germline ends. CDR3 DNA sequence: TGTGCCAGTACCCTCCGGGACTCAAACTATGGCTACACCTTC. Its protein is CASTLRDSNYGYTF.

CDR3 protein: CASSQFRSSSTDTQYF. The CDR3, as DNA: TGTGCCAGCAGCCAATTCAGATCGTCTAGCACAGATACGCAGTATTTT. The chain couples TRBV16 to TRBJ2-3; D remains ambiguous. From germline, CDR1 is KGHSY and CDR2 FQNENV. The CDR3 runs 16 residues. The ends were cut back, 1 base at V and 0 bases at J, with 11 bases in the middle.

This clone was seen only a few times. The J gene is TRBJ1-1, the V gene TRBV27; D might be TRBD1 (6 bases). This CDR3 has 14 amino acids. Looked up from germline, CDR1 is MNHEY and CDR2 is SMNVEV (reference sequence). V gave up 6 bases and J gave up 8 bases, with 19 bases separating them. The CDR3: CASSPRYRVEEAFF. The CDR3, as DNA: TGTGCCAGCAGCCCCAGATACAGGGTAGAAGAAGCTTTCTTT.

The V call is TRBV4-1, the J call TRBJ1-3; TRBD1 agrees at 7 bases. The CDR3 extends over 17 amino acids. The germline V gene encodes CDR1 MGHRA and CDR2 YSYEKL. J was trimmed by 2 bases and V by 4 bases; bases with no gene match: 11. This chain's CDR3 is CASSRQGVRRTGNTIYF. The CDR3 DNA follows: TGCGCCAGCAGCCGACAGGGCGTCAGACGGACTGGAAACACCATATATTTT.

This clone appeared once. DNA for the CDR3: TGTGCCAGCAGTCTTCAAGGACAGGTATCTGGAAACACCATATATTTT. As protein: CASSLQGQVSGNTIYF. The chain links TRBV7-2 to TRBJ1-3; TRBD1 matches at 7 bases. The germline V gene encodes CDR1 SGHTA and CDR2 FQGNSA. The J segment lost 1 base and the V segment lost 6 bases, leaving 9 bases of the junction unmatched. The CDR3 extends over 16 amino acids.

The chain joins TRBV7-3 to TRBJ2-7, with a tentative D call TRBD2 (6 bases). The CDR3 contains 12 residues. The V end was cut by 2 bases, the J end by 4 bases, with 6 bases between. Germline values: CDR1 SGHTA, CDR2 FQGTGA. DNA of the CDR3: TGTGCCAGCAGCTTAGGGAGGTACGAGCAGTACTTC. It is translated as CASSLGRYEQYF.

The chain links TRBV7-8 to TRBJ2-3; 7 nucleotides line up with TRBD2. The V gene end was trimmed by 5 bases and the J gene end by 2 bases; junction bases not matched to a gene: 13. The CDR3 has 17 amino acids. Germline V gene data show CDR1 as SGHVS and CDR2 as FQNEAQ. The CDR3 sequence: CASSRDLAGEPTDTQYF. The CDR3, as DNA: TGTGCCAGCAGCAGAGACCTGGCGGGGGAGCCCACAGATACGCAGTATTTT.

CDR3 coding DNA: TGCAGCGTTGATTGGGGGGACAATGAGCAGTTCTTC. The encoded protein is CSVDWGDNEQFF. The chain joins TRBV29-1 to TRBJ2-1; D might be TRBD2 (6 bases). The germline V gene encodes CDR1 SQVTM and CDR2 ANQGSEA. The CDR3 has 12 amino acids. Trimming removed 3 bases at V and 5 bases at J, with 8 bases between.